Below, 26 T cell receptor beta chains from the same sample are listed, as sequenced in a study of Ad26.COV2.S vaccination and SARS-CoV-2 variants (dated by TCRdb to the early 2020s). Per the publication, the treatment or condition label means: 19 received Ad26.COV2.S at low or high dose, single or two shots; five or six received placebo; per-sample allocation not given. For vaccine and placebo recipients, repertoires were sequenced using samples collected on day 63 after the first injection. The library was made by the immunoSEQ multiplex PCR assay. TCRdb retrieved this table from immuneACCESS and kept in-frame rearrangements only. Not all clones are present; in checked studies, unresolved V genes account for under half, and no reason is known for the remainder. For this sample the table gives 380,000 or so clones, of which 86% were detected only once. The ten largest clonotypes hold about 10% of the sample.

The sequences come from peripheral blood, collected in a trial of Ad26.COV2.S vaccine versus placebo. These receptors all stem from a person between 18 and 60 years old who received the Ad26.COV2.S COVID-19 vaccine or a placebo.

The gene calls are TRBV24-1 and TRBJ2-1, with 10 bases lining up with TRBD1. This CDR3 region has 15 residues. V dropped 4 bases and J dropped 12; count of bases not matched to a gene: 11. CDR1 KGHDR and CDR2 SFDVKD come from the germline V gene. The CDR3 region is CATSDDRGQGYGQFF. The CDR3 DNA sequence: TGTGCCACCAGTGACGACAGGGGGCAAGGGTATGGGCAGTTCTTC.

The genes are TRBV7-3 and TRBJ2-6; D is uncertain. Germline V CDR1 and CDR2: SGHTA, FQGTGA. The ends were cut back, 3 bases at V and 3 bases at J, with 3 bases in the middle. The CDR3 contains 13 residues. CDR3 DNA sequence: TGTGCCAGCAGCTTTCGTGGGGCCAACGTCCTGACTTTC. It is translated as CASSFRGANVLTF. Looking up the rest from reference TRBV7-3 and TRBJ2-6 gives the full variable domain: GAGVSQTPSNKVTEKGKYVELRCDPISGHTALYWYRQSLGQGPEFLIYFQGTGAADDSGLPNDRFFAVRPEGSVSTLKIQRTERGDSAVYLCASSFRGANVLTFGAGSRLTVL.

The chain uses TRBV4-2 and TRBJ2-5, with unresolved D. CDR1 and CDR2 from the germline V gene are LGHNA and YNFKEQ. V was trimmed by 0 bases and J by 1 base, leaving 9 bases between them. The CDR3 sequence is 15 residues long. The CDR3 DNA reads TGTGCCAGCAGCCAAGAGGACCGGGCCCAAGAGACCCAGTACTTC. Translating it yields CASSQEDRAQETQYF.

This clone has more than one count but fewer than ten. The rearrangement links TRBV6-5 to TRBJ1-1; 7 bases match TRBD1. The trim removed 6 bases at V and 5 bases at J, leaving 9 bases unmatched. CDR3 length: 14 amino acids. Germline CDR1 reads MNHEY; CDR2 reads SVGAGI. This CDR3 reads CASSLTGEGTEAFF. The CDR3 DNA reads TGTGCCAGCAGCCTTACAGGGGAGGGGACTGAAGCTTTCTTT.

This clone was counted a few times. This CDR3 reads CSVDGGSSYEQYF. The DNA for the CDR3 is TGCAGCGTTGATGGGGGGAGCTCCTACGAGCAGTACTTC. The chain carries TRBV29-1 and TRBJ2-7, with D possibly being TRBD2 (6 bases). This CDR3 has 13 residues. CDR1 is SQVTM, CDR2 ANQGSEA, per germline. Between the trimmed V and J ends, which lost 3 bases and 0 bases, there was a span of 9 bases.

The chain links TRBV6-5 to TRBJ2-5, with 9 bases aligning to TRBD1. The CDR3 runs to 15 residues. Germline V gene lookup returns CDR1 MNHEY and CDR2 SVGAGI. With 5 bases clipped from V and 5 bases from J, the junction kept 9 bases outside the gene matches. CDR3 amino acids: CASSHGGQGAETQYF. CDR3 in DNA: TGTGCCAGCAGTCACGGGGGACAGGGTGCCGAGACCCAGTACTTC.

The CDR3 bases are TGTGCCAGCAGCCCGCGGGGGGGTAGCGGGAGCAATGAGCAGTTCTTC. This translates into CASSPRGGSGSNEQFF. This rearrangement joins TRBV11-1 to TRBJ2-1; 9 positions agree with TRBD2. Per germline, CDR1 SGHAT and CDR2 FQDESV (reference sequence). Unmatched junction bases numbered 11, after V lost 5 bases and J lost 6 bases. The CDR3 is 16 amino acids.

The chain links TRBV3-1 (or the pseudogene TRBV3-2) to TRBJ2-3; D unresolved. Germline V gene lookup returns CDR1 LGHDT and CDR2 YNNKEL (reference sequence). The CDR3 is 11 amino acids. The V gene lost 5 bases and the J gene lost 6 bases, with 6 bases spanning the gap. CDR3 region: CASSSYDTQYF. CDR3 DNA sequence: TGTGCCAGCAGCTCCTATGATACGCAGTATTTT.

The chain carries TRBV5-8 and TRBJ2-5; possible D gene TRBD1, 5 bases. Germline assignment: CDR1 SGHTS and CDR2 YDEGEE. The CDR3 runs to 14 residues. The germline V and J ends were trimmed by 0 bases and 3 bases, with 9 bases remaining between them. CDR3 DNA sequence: TGTGCCAGCAGCTTGGAAGGCAGGGAAGAGACCCAGTACTTC. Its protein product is CASSLEGREETQYF.

Here the CDR3 reads CASGLGRGSLSYNEQFF. The DNA of the CDR3 is TGTGCTAGTGGTTTGGGACGAGGCAGCCTCTCCTACAATGAGCAGTTCTTC. This chain connects TRBV12-5 to TRBJ2-1; D unresolved. V was shortened by 1 base and J by 0 bases, with 13 bases between the two germline ends. The CDR3 covers 17 residues. Per the germline V gene, CDR1 is LGHNT and CDR2 is FRNRAP.

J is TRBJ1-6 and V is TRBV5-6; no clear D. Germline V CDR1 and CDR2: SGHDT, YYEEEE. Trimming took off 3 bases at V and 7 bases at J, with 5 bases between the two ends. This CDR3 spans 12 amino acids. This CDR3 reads CASSSGNSPLHF. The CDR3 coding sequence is TGTGCCAGCAGCTCAGGAAATTCACCCCTCCACTTT.

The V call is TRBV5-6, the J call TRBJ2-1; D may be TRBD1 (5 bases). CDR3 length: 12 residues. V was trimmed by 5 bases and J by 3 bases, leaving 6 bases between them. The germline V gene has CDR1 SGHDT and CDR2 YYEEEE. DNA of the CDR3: TGTGCCAGCAGGACAGACTACAATGAGCAGTTCTTC. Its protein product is CASRTDYNEQFF.

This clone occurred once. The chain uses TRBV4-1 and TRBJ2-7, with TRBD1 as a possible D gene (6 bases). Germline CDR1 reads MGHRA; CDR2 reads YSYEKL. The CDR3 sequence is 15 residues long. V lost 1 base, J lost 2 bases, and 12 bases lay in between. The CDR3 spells CASSQGTQGPYEQYF. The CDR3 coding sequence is TGCGCCAGCAGCCAAGGGACACAGGGACCCTACGAGCAGTACTTC.

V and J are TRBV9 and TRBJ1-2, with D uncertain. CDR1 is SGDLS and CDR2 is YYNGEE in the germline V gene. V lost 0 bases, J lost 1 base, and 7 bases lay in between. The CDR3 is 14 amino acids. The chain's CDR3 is CASSVDEGNYGYTF. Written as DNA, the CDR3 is TGTGCCAGCAGCGTAGATGAGGGTAACTATGGCTACACCTTC.

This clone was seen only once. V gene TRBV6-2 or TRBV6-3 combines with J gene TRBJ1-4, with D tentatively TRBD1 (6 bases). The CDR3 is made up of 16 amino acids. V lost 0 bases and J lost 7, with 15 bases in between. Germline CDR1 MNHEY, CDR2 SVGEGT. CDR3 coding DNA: TGTGCCAGCAGTTACTCGGTCGGACAGAGGGGTGAAAAACTGTTTTTT. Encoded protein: CASSYSVGQRGEKLFF.

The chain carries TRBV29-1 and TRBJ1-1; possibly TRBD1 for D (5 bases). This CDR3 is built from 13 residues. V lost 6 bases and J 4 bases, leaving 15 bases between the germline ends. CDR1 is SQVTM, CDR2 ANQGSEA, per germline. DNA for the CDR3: TGCAGCGTCGGGACGGGGGGGAGCACTGAAGCTTTCTTT. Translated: CSVGTGGSTEAFF.

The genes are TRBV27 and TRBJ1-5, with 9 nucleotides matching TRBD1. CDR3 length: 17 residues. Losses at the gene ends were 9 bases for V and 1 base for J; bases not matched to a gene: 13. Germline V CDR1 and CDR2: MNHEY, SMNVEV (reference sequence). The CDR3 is CASNPGQGFLSNQPQHF. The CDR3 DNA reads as TGTGCCAGTAACCCGGGACAGGGCTTTCTAAGCAATCAGCCCCAGCATTTT.

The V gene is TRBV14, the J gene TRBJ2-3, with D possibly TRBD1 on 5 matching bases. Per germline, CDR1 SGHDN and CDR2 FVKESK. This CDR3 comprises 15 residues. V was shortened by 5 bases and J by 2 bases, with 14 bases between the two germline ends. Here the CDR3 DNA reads TGTGCCAGCAGCTCGTGGGGCGGATTCACAGATACGCAGTATTTT. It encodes CASSSWGGFTDTQYF.

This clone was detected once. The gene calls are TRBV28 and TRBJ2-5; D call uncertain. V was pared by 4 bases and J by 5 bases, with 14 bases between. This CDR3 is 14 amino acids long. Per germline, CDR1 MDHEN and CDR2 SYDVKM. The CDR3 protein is CASSYQLTPETQYF. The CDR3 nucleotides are TGTGCCAGCAGTTATCAACTAACTCCCGAGACCCAGTACTTC.

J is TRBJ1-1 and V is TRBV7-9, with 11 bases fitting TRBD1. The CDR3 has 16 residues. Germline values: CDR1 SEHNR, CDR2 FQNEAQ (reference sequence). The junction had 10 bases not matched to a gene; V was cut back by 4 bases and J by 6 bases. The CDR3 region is CASSSGQGAPRAEAFF. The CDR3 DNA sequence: TGTGCCAGCAGCTCCGGACAGGGGGCTCCAAGGGCTGAAGCTTTCTTT.

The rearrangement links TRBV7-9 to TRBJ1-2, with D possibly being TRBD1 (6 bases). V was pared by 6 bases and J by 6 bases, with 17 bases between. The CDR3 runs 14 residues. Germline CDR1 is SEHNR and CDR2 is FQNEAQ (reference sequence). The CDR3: CASRETGGQNGYTF. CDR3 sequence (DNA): TGTGCCAGCAGAGAGACGGGGGGGCAGAATGGCTACACCTTC.

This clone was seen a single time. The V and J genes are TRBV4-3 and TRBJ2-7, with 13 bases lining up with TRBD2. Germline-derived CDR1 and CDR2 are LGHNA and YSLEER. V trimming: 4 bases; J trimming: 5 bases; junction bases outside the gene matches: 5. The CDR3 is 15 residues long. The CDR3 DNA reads TGCGCCAGCAGCCCTGGGACTAGCGGGGCCCACGAGCAGTACTTC. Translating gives CASSPGTSGAHEQYF.

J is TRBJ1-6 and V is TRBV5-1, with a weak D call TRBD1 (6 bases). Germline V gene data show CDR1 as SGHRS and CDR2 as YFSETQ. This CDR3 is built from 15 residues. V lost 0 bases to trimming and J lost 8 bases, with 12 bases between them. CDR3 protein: CASSLAGTRYSPLHF. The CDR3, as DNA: TGCGCCAGCAGCTTGGCCGGGACACGCTATTCACCCCTCCACTTT.

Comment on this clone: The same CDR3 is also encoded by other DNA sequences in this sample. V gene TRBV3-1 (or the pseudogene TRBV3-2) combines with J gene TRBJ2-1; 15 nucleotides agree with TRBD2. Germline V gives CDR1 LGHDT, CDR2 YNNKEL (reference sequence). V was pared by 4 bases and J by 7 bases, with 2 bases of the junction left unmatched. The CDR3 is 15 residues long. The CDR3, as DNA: TGTGCCAGCAGCCCCGGACTAGCGGGAGGGAATGAGCAGTTCTTC. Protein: CASSPGLAGGNEQFF.

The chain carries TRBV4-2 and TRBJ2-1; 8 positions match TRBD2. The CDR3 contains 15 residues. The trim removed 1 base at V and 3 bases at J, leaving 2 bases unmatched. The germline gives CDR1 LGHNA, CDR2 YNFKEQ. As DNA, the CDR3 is TGTGCCAGCAGCCAAGCGGGAGGGCTCTACAATGAGCAGTTCTTC. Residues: CASSQAGGLYNEQFF.

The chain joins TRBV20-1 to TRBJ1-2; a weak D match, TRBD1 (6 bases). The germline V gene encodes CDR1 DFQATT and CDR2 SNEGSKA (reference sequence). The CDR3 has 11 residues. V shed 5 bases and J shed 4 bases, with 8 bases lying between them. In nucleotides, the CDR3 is TGCAGTGCTCGGGACATCTATGGCTACACCTTC. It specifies CSARDIYGYTF.